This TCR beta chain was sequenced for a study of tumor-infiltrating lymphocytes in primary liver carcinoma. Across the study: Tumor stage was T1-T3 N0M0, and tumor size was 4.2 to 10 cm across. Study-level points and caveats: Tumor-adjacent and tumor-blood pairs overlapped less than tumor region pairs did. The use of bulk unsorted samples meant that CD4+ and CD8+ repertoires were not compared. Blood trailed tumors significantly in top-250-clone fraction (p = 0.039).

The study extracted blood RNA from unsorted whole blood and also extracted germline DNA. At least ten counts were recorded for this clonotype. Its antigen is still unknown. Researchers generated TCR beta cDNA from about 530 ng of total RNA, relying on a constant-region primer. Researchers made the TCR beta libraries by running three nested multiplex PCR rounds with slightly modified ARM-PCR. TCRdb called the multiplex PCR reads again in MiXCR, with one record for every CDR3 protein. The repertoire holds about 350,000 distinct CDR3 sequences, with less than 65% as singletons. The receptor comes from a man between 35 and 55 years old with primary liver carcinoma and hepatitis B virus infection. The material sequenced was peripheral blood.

The CDR3 region is CASSQEGTGDYNEQFF. CDR3 bases: TGCGCCAGCAGCCAAGAAGGGACAGGGGACTACAATGAGCAGTTCTTC. V usage is TRBV4-3 and J usage is TRBJ2-1; 10 nucleotides line up with TRBD1. V lost 0 bases to trimming and J lost 3 bases; unmatched junction nucleotides: 2. CDR1 is LGHNA, CDR2 YSLEER, per germline. The CDR3 spans 16 residues.